The 30 T cell receptor beta chains below come from one sample, sequenced in a study of cytomegalovirus exposure and HLA in healthy donors. The PCR had 60 Vbeta and 13 Jbeta primers. Sequencing was performed with immunoSEQ multiplex PCR; in TCRdb, only in-frame clones are kept and a portion is missing. The sample consists of about 50,000 clones, 60% to 80% of them appearing once. The sequenced sample consisted of PBMCs. The receptors were gathered from a woman aged 35 to 49 in good health and CMV-seropositive.

This clone occurred once. The gene calls are TRBV5-1 and TRBJ1-2; 7 bases line up with TRBD1. The CDR3 consists of 15 residues. Germline trimming cut 4 bases from V and 5 bases from J; bases unmatched to any gene: 11. Germline assignment: CDR1 SGHRS and CDR2 YFSETQ. Written as DNA, the CDR3 is TGCGCCAGCAGCGGCGGGGACAGAGAATATTATGGCTACACCTTC. This translates into CASSGGDREYYGYTF.

The genes are TRBV5-6 and TRBJ2-7; 9 nucleotides align to TRBD1. This CDR3 contains 14 residues. Germline loops: CDR1 SGHDT, CDR2 YYEEEE. With 6 bases clipped from V and 6 bases from J, the junction kept 10 bases outside the gene matches. CDR3 amino acids: CASKPRDRVGEQYF. The CDR3 bases are TGTGCCAGCAAACCCCGGGACAGGGTCGGCGAGCAGTACTTC.

The J gene is TRBJ1-1, the V gene TRBV27; 8 bases are a match to TRBD1. V lost 7 bases, J lost 0 bases, and 4 bases stayed unmatched. From germline, CDR1 is MNHEY and CDR2 SMNVEV (reference sequence). This CDR3 region has 14 residues. The CDR3 is CASIRTGLNTEAFF. The CDR3 DNA reads TGTGCCAGCATCCGGACAGGGCTGAACACTGAAGCTTTCTTT.

This clone was detected only a few times. DNA for the CDR3: TGTGCCAGCAGCCCCCGGGCGAGGACAGGGAATTCACCCCTCCACTTT. It encodes CASSPRARTGNSPLHF. The chain has TRBV9 and TRBJ1-6, with TRBD1 identical over 8 bases. V dropped 4 bases and J dropped 7; count of bases not matched to a gene: 10. The germline CDR1 and CDR2 sequences are SGDLS and YYNGEE. This CDR3 region has 16 residues.

This clone was counted between two and nine times. The V and J genes are TRBV7-2 and TRBJ2-2, with a tentative D call TRBD2 (5 bases). This CDR3 is built from 13 residues. CDR1 is SGHTA and CDR2 is FQGNSA in the germline V gene. V lost 8 bases and J 4 bases, leaving 11 bases between the germline ends. This CDR3 reads CASGRGPTGELFF. The CDR3 nucleotides are TGTGCCAGCGGCCGAGGGCCCACCGGGGAGCTGTTTTTT.

The rearrangement uses TRBV11-2 and TRBJ1-2; D ambiguous. The CDR3 is 14 amino acids. Per the germline V gene, CDR1 is SGHAT and CDR2 is FQNNGV. Between the trimmed V and J ends, which lost 4 bases and 6 bases, there was a span of 15 bases. The CDR3 reads CASSSGGRVHGYTF. The CDR3 nucleotides read TGTGCCAGCAGCTCCGGAGGGAGGGTCCATGGCTACACCTTC.

This chain links TRBV4-1 with TRBJ1-4, with TRBD1 identical over 8 bases. Germline V gene data show CDR1 as MGHRA and CDR2 as YSYEKL. The CDR3 extends over 17 amino acids. Trimming took 1 base from V and 5 from J; bases not matched to a gene: 9. The CDR3 loop is CASSQGQTGVGNEKLFF. CDR3 DNA: TGCGCCAGCAGCCAAGGACAGACAGGGGTTGGGAATGAAAAACTGTTTTTT.

This clone was observed a single time. The V call is TRBV27, the J call TRBJ2-5; 7 bases match TRBD2. Germline V gene data show CDR1 as MNHEY and CDR2 as SMNVEV (reference sequence). CDR3 length equals 14 residues. V shed 8 bases and J 5 bases; nucleotides not matched to a gene: 11. Here the CDR3 DNA reads TGTGCCAGCCCGGGACTATGGGTGAGGGAGACCCAGTACTTC. Amino acid sequence: CASPGLWVRETQYF.

The table lists this clone with a few counts. This chain connects TRBV7-6 to TRBJ2-3; a weak D match, TRBD1 (6 bases). The CDR3 covers 15 residues. Germline lookup yields CDR1 SGHVS and CDR2 FNYEAQ. Trimming removed 4 bases at V and 4 bases at J, with 15 bases between. CDR3 DNA: TGTGCCAGCAGCTCCGGGACAAGGCGGTCAGATACGCAGTATTTT. The encoded protein is CASSSGTRRSDTQYF.

The chain carries TRBV18 and TRBJ2-1, with TRBD2 matching over 9 bases. This CDR3 spans 14 amino acids. The ends lost 8 bases at V and 9 bases at J; junction bases unmatched: 11. Per germline, CDR1 KGHSH and CDR2 LQKENI. The CDR3 sequence: CASTQGQTSGEQFF. The CDR3 nucleotides are TGTGCCAGCACCCAAGGCCAGACTAGCGGTGAGCAGTTCTTC.

The chain uses TRBV9 and TRBJ2-1, with a possible D match to TRBD2 (5 bases). From germline, CDR1 is SGDLS and CDR2 YYNGEE. Trimming shortened V by 2 bases and J by 9 bases, and 15 bases separated the two germline ends. The CDR3 extends over 14 amino acids. The CDR3 loop reads CASSVQPGDFEQFF. DNA for the CDR3: TGTGCCAGCAGCGTCCAACCCGGGGATTTTGAGCAGTTCTTC.

The chain employs TRBV4-2 and TRBJ1-1, with 7 bases lining up with TRBD1. J was trimmed by 0 bases and V by 1 base; bases with no gene match: 8. The CDR3 is made up of 17 amino acids. The germline V gene has CDR1 LGHNA and CDR2 YNFKEQ. CDR3: CASSQGKDRAMNTEAFF. CDR3 DNA: TGTGCCAGCAGCCAAGGTAAAGACAGGGCTATGAACACTGAAGCTTTCTTT.

This chain connects TRBV9 to TRBJ2-5; D not certain. The germline V and J ends were trimmed by 4 bases and 5 bases, with 9 bases remaining between them. Germline CDR1 reads SGDLS; CDR2 reads YYNGEE. CDR3 size: 12 residues. This CDR3 is CASSPPSETQYF. For the CDR3, the DNA is TGTGCCAGCAGCCCCCCCTCGGAGACCCAGTACTTC.

This chain joins TRBV28 and TRBJ2-3; no definite D call. This CDR3 has 12 residues. The ends were cut back, 6 bases at V and 0 bases at J, with 4 bases in the middle. CDR1 and CDR2 from the germline V gene are MDHEN and SYDVKM. CDR3 bases: TGTGCCAGCAGCGAGAGCACAGATACGCAGTATTTT. It is translated as CASSESTDTQYF.

This clone was observed once. The chain carries TRBV5-1 and TRBJ2-7; 12 bases are shared with TRBD2. Germline V gives CDR1 SGHRS, CDR2 YFSETQ. The CDR3 sequence is 15 residues long. V lost 4 bases to trimming and J lost 6 bases; unmatched junction nucleotides: 8. CDR3 bases: TGCGCCAGCAGCCCTCTGACTAGCGGGGGAAGCGAGCAGTACTTC. This gives the protein CASSPLTSGGSEQYF.

This rearrangement joins TRBV10-1 to TRBJ1-5, with D possibly matching TRBD1 (5 bases). The CDR3 extends over 13 amino acids. Germline loops: CDR1 WNHNN, CDR2 SYGVQD (reference sequence). Deletions cut 4 bases from V and 7 bases from J, with 11 bases between. The CDR3 spells CASSAGLGQPQHF. CDR3 DNA sequence: TGCGCCAGCAGTGCAGGGCTAGGGCAGCCCCAGCATTTT.

The V and J genes are TRBV4-2 and TRBJ1-2, with a possible D match to TRBD1 (5 bases). V lost 0 bases and J lost 5, with 10 bases in between. This CDR3 contains 14 residues. Looked up from germline, CDR1 is LGHNA and CDR2 is YNFKEQ. CDR3 loop: CASSQDGGDYGYTF. The CDR3 nucleotides are TGTGCCAGCAGCCAAGATGGAGGGGATTATGGCTACACCTTC.

The rearrangement uses TRBV6-1 and TRBJ2-5, with 7 bases fitting TRBD2. Germline V gene data show CDR1 as MNHNS and CDR2 as SASEGT. CDR3 length equals 14 residues. The J segment lost 2 bases and the V segment lost 0 bases, leaving 0 bases of the junction unmatched. The DNA for the CDR3 is TGTGCCAGCAGTGAAGCGGGGGGGCAAGAGACCCAGTACTTC. Translated, it gives CASSEAGGQETQYF.

This clone was recorded only once. The genes are TRBV29-1 and TRBJ1-1; 8 bases align to TRBD1. This CDR3 region has 16 residues. V dropped 1 base and J dropped 2; count of bases not matched to a gene: 9. Germline V gene data show CDR1 as SQVTM and CDR2 as ANQGSEA. CDR3 region: CSVEGRGHGENTEAFF. The CDR3 DNA sequence: TGCAGCGTTGAAGGCAGGGGGCATGGGGAAAACACTGAAGCTTTCTTT.

V usage is TRBV7-2 and J usage is TRBJ2-7; 7 nucleotides agree with TRBD2. The CDR3 extends over 15 amino acids. The germline CDR1 and CDR2 sequences are SGHTA and FQGNSA. V lost 6 bases to trimming and J lost 2 bases; unmatched junction nucleotides: 10. The CDR3 loop reads CASRASASGAYEQYF. In DNA form, the CDR3 reads TGTGCCAGCAGGGCTTCGGCTAGCGGAGCCTACGAGCAGTACTTC.

The chain has TRBV7-2 and TRBJ2-5; 8 nucleotides align to TRBD2. With V trimmed by 5 bases and J by 3 bases, 8 bases remained unmatched. The germline V gene encodes CDR1 SGHTA and CDR2 FQGNSA. There are 15 residues in the CDR3. The CDR3 loop is CASSTRPAGEETQYF. The CDR3 bases are TGTGCCAGCAGCACGAGGCCAGCGGGGGAAGAGACCCAGTACTTC. Full variable domain (remainder filled in from reference TRBV7-2 and TRBJ2-5): GAGVSQSPSNKVTEKGKDVELRCDPISGHTALYWYRQSLGQGLEFLIYFQGNSAPDKSGLPSDRFSAERTGGSVSTLTIQRTQQEDSAVYLCASSTRPAGEETQYFGPGTRLLVL.

This chain connects TRBV6-4 to TRBJ2-7, with 9 nucleotides matching TRBD2. This CDR3 spans 15 amino acids. Germline V gene sequence: CDR1 MRHNA, CDR2 SNTAGT. V lost 5 bases to trimming and J lost 6 bases; unmatched junction nucleotides: 11. CDR3 loop: CASSHQKRGDTEQYF. The CDR3 DNA reads TGTGCCAGCAGTCATCAAAAGCGGGGGGATACCGAGCAGTACTTC.

The chain has TRBV30 and TRBJ2-2; 7 bases are shared with TRBD2. The CDR3 consists of 16 residues. Germline V CDR1 and CDR2: GTSNPN, SVGIG (reference sequence). The V gene end was trimmed by 0 bases and the J gene end by 4 bases; junction bases not matched to a gene: 8. CDR3 nucleotide sequence: TGTGCCTGGAGTGTCCCCTTGGGGGGGGGCACCGGGGAGCTGTTTTTT. Protein sequence: CAWSVPLGGGTGELFF.

This clone was counted between two and nine times. CDR3 sequence: CASGEQGDRGNFGETQYF. CDR3 coding DNA: TGTGCCAGCGGCGAACAAGGGGACAGGGGGAATTTTGGAGAGACCCAGTACTTC. The chain uses TRBV7-2 and TRBJ2-5; 11 bases are shared with TRBD1. V shed 8 bases and J 4 bases; nucleotides not matched to a gene: 18. Germline V gene lookup returns CDR1 SGHTA and CDR2 FQGNSA. This CDR3 spans 18 amino acids.

The gene calls are TRBV6-5 and TRBJ1-2; D uncertain. The CDR3 runs to 15 residues. Germline values: CDR1 MNHEY, CDR2 SVGAGI. Trimming pared 6 bases from V and 1 base from J, leaving 15 bases between. The CDR3 loop reads CASRRTTNINYGYTF. The CDR3 bases are TGTGCCAGCAGGAGGACGACTAACATTAACTATGGCTACACCTTC.

The chain carries TRBV7-9 and TRBJ2-7; 7 bases fit TRBD1. Per germline, CDR1 SEHNR and CDR2 FQNEAQ (reference sequence). J was trimmed by 3 bases and V by 7 bases; bases with no gene match: 9. The CDR3 runs 14 residues. The CDR3 is CASTYGQEFYEQYF. The DNA of the CDR3 is TGTGCCAGCACCTACGGACAGGAATTCTACGAGCAGTACTTC.

In this sample, this clone turned up a few times. DNA of the CDR3: TGTGCCAGCAGCCTAGGGATGGCTAGCGGGGGCACAGATACGCAGTATTTT. Protein product: CASSLGMASGGTDTQYF. The V and J genes are TRBV7-6 and TRBJ2-3; TRBD2 aligns across 9 bases. Germline values: CDR1 SGHVS, CDR2 FNYEAQ. The CDR3 runs to 17 residues. Unmatched junction bases numbered 10, after V lost 5 bases and J lost 1 base.

The chain links TRBV25-1 to TRBJ1-6; tentatively, D is TRBD1 (5 bases). This CDR3 region has 16 residues. Germline V lookup: CDR1 MGHDK, CDR2 SYGVNS. The ends were cut back, 3 bases at V and 6 bases at J, with 15 bases in the middle. The CDR3 reads CASSEVDAGGNSPLHF. CDR3 coding DNA: TGTGCCAGCAGTGAGGTGGACGCCGGGGGTAATTCACCCCTCCACTTT.

The chain has TRBV5-8 and TRBJ1-6, with D unclear. Trimming removed 0 bases at V and 7 bases at J, with 14 bases between. Germline CDR1 SGHTS, CDR2 YDEGEE. CDR3 size: 16 residues. Here the CDR3 DNA reads TGTGCCAGCAGCTTGGTGGCAGGACTGGGGAATTCACCCCTCCACTTT. It encodes CASSLVAGLGNSPLHF.

This clone was counted between two and nine times. The chain couples TRBV2 to TRBJ1-1, with D possibly TRBD1 on 5 matching bases. The V end was cut by 1 base, the J end by 10 bases, with 16 bases between. This CDR3 comprises 14 residues. The V gene's germline CDR1 is SNHLY and CDR2 FYNNEI. CDR3 region: CASSEGRDSFGAFF. The DNA of the CDR3 is TGTGCCAGCAGTGAAGGACGAGACAGTTTCGGAGCTTTCTTT.